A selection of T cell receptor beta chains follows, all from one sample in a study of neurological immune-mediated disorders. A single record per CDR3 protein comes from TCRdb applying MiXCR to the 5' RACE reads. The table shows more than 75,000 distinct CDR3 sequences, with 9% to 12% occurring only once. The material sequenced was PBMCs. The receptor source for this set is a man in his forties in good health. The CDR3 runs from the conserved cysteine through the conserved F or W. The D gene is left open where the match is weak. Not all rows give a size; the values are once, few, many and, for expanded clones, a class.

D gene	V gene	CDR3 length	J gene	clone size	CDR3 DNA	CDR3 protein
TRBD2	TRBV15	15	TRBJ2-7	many	TGTGCCACCAGCGGGGGGACTAGCGGGAGAGGGGAGCAGTACTTC	CATSGGTSGRGEQYF
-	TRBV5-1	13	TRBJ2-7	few	TGCGCCAGCAGCTTGGAGATACCCTACGAGCAGTACTTC	CASSLEIPYEQYF
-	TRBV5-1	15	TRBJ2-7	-	TGCGCCAGCAGCTTGAAGGGGTCAGGAGCTTACGAGCAGTACTTC	CASSLKGSGAYEQYF
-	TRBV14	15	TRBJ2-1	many	TGTGCCAGCAGCCAAGTCTATAGCTCCTACAATGAGCAGTTCTTC	CASSQVYSSYNEQFF
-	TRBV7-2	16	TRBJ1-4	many	TGTGCCAGCAGCTTAGATGGTACAGGCCTGGGTGAAAAACTGTTTTTT	CASSLDGTGLGEKLFF
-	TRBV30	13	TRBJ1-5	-	TGTGCCTGGACGGACACGAGCAATCAGCCCCAGCATTTT	CAWTDTSNQPQHF
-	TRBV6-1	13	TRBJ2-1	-	TGTGCCAGCAGACAGGACTCCTACAATGAGCAGTTCTTC	CASRQDSYNEQFF
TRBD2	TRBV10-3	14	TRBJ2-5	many	TGTGCCATCAGTAGGGGCGGGAGTGGGGAGACCCAGTACTTC	CAISRGGSGETQYF
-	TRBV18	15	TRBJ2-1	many	TGTGCCAGCTCACAAACCTCAAGGAGGCTATGGGAGCAGTTCTTC	CASSQTSRRLWEQFF
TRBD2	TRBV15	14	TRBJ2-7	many	TGTGCCACCAGCAGAGCCCCGGGACTAGCGGGAGTTGACTTC	CATSRAPGLAGVDF
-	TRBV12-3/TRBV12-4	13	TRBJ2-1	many	TGTGCCAGCACCCTCCTAGGCCTCAATGAGCAGTTCTTC	CASTLLGLNEQFF
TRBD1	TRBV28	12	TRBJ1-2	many	TGTGCCAGCACCTCACAGGGGCAGTTTTACACCTTC	CASTSQGQFYTF
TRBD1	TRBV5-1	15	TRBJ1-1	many	TGCGCCAGCACAACAGGGGTCTTCGGGACAACTGAAGCTTTCTTT	CASTTGVFGTTEAFF
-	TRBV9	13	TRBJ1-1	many	TGTGCCAGCAGCGTGTTCCGGGACACTGAAGCTTTCTTT	CASSVFRDTEAFF
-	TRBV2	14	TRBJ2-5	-	TGTGCCAGCCGTAGCCCCGGGATGGAAGAGACCCAGTACTTC	CASRSPGMEETQYF
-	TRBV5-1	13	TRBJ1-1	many	TGCGCCAGCAAGACAGAACTGAACACTGAAGCTTTCTTT	CASKTELNTEAFF
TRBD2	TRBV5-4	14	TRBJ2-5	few	TGTGCCAGCAGCTCTCCTCTCCCGGGGGGGACCCAGTACTTC	CASSSPLPGGTQYF
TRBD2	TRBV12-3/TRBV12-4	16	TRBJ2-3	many	TGTGCCAGCAGTTTACTCCCGCGGGGGGGCCGGGATACGCAGTATTTT	CASSLLPRGGRDTQYF
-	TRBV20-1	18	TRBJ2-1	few	TGCAGTGCTAGAGATAGAGCGGGCGGGGGCATTTCCTACAATGAGCAGTTCTTC	CSARDRAGGGISYNEQFF
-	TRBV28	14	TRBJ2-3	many	TGTGCCATTGAGCCGGGGCCTTACACAGATACGCAGTATTTT	CAIEPGPYTDTQYF
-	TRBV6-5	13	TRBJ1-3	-	TGTGCCAGCAGCGGGACAATCGGAAACACCATATATTTT	CASSGTIGNTIYF
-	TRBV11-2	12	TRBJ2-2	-	TGTGCCAGCAGCGGCAACAACGGGGAGCTGTTTTTT	CASSGNNGELFF
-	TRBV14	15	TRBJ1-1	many	TGTGCCAGCAGCCAAGATAGGTTCGCGAACACTGAAGCTTTCTTT	CASSQDRFANTEAFF
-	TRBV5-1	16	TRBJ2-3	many	TGCGCCAGCAGCTTGCGCTTGGGCGGGGTCACAGATACGCAGTATTTT	CASSLRLGGVTDTQYF
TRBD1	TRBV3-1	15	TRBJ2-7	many	TGTGCCAGCAGCCCCCAGACAGGGAGAGGCTACGAGCAGTACTTC	CASSPQTGRGYEQYF
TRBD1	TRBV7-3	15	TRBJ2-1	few	TGTGCCAGCAGCTCCGGGACAGGGGGCTTGAATGAGCAGTTCTTC	CASSSGTGGLNEQFF
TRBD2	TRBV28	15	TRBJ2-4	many	TGTGCCAGCAGTAGGGGACTAGCGGAAAGAAACATTCAGTACTTC	CASSRGLAERNIQYF